These T cell receptor beta chains were read from a single sample in a study of cytomegalovirus exposure and HLA in healthy donors. Using immunoSEQ multiplex PCR, the repertoire was profiled, and TCRdb retains in-frame clones only, with some absent. The profile shows about 100,000 clones, about 68% of them singletons. Sequencing was done on a sample of PBMCs. These receptors came from a male donor in good health and CMV-seropositive. Both conserved end residues are part of each CDR3. Fields, in order: J gene, clone size, V gene, D gene, CDR3 DNA, CDR3 protein. The D gene is left open where the match is weak. Size values are once, few and many counts, or a class for expanded clones, and some rows have none.

j_call: TRBJ1-1; clone_size: .; v_call: TRBV4-3; d_call: .; cdr3_nt: TGCGCCAGCAGCCAAGATCGGTTCCAGGGTTTAAACACTGAAGCTTTCTTT; cdr3_aa: CASSQDRFQGLNTEAFF
j_call: TRBJ1-6; clone_size: .; v_call: TRBV11-3; d_call: .; cdr3_nt: TGTGCCAGCAGCTTGGGGAGGAATTCACCCCTCCACTTT; cdr3_aa: CASSLGRNSPLHF
j_call: TRBJ1-2; clone_size: .; v_call: TRBV6-5; d_call: .; cdr3_nt: TGTGCCAGCCGGGGGAGCCATAACTATGGCTACACCTTC; cdr3_aa: CASRGSHNYGYTF
j_call: TRBJ2-2; clone_size: .; v_call: TRBV6-6; d_call: .; cdr3_nt: TGTGCCAGCAGACGAACGGGGGAGACCGGGGAGCTGTTTTTT; cdr3_aa: CASRRTGETGELFF
j_call: TRBJ1-2; clone_size: .; v_call: TRBV6-5; d_call: TRBD1; cdr3_nt: TGTGCCAGCAGTGGCCCGGGGGTCAGGGGGTATCGCTACACCTTC; cdr3_aa: CASSGPGVRGYRYTF
j_call: TRBJ1-4; clone_size: .; v_call: TRBV25-1; d_call: TRBD1; cdr3_nt: TGTGCCAGCAGTGAATGGACCCCAGGGGGCGAAGGAAAACTGTTTTTT; cdr3_aa: CASSEWTPGGEGKLFF
j_call: TRBJ2-7; clone_size: .; v_call: TRBV10-3; d_call: .; cdr3_nt: TGTGCCATCAGTGAGTCGTGGGGGCAGCCCTACGAGCAGTACTTC; cdr3_aa: CAISESWGQPYEQYF
j_call: TRBJ2-6; clone_size: .; v_call: TRBV5-6; d_call: .; cdr3_nt: TGTGCCAGCAGCTTCTTAACTGGGGCCAACGTCCTGACTTTC; cdr3_aa: CASSFLTGANVLTF
j_call: TRBJ2-3; clone_size: .; v_call: TRBV4-3; d_call: TRBD2; cdr3_nt: TGCGCCAGCAGCCAAGATGCTAGCGGGGGGAACCCTGACACAGATACGCAGTATTTT; cdr3_aa: CASSQDASGGNPDTDTQYF
j_call: TRBJ1-1; clone_size: .; v_call: TRBV28; d_call: .; cdr3_nt: TGTGCCAGCAGTGCCCCCAGGACAGCTGAAGCTTTCTTT; cdr3_aa: CASSAPRTAEAFF
j_call: TRBJ1-1; clone_size: .; v_call: TRBV30; d_call: TRBD1; cdr3_nt: TGTGCCTGGAGAAGACAGGGAGTTACTGAAGCTTTCTTT; cdr3_aa: CAWRRQGVTEAFF
j_call: TRBJ2-7; clone_size: .; v_call: TRBV15; d_call: TRBD2; cdr3_nt: TGTGCCACCAGCAGAGATGGGCTAGCGGGAGCCTACGAGCAGTACTTC; cdr3_aa: CATSRDGLAGAYEQYF
j_call: TRBJ1-6; clone_size: .; v_call: TRBV4-3; d_call: .; cdr3_nt: TGCGCCAGCAGCCTAGCCCGGACAGCGTATAATTCACCCCTCCACTTT; cdr3_aa: CASSLARTAYNSPLHF
j_call: TRBJ1-1; clone_size: .; v_call: TRBV7-9; d_call: TRBD1; cdr3_nt: TGTGCCAGCAGCTTCCAAGGACAGGGAACTGAAGCTTTCTTT; cdr3_aa: CASSFQGQGTEAFF
j_call: TRBJ1-5; clone_size: .; v_call: TRBV19; d_call: .; cdr3_nt: TGTGCCAGTTCGGGTAGGGGCAGCAATCAGCCCCAGCATTTT; cdr3_aa: CASSGRGSNQPQHF
j_call: TRBJ2-3; clone_size: once; v_call: TRBV30; d_call: TRBD2; cdr3_nt: TGTGCCTGGAGAGCTAGCGGAAGCACAGATACGCAGTATTTT; cdr3_aa: CAWRASGSTDTQYF
j_call: TRBJ2-5; clone_size: .; v_call: TRBV29-1; d_call: TRBD2; cdr3_nt: TGCAGCGTTGTTCTAGCGGGGGGGCCGGGGACCCAGTACTTC; cdr3_aa: CSVVLAGGPGTQYF
j_call: TRBJ1-3; clone_size: few; v_call: TRBV5-6; d_call: .; cdr3_nt: TGTGCCAGCAGCTTGCGCGGGGGTGGAAACACCATATATTTT; cdr3_aa: CASSLRGGGNTIYF
j_call: TRBJ1-1; clone_size: .; v_call: TRBV2; d_call: TRBD1; cdr3_nt: TGTGCCAGCAGCAGGACAGGGAATCAGGCGGCTTTCTTT; cdr3_aa: CASSRTGNQAAFF
j_call: TRBJ2-4; clone_size: .; v_call: TRBV7-9; d_call: .; cdr3_nt: TGTGCCAGCAGCTTAGGGGCTAGGGGAAACATTCAGTACTTC; cdr3_aa: CASSLGARGNIQYF
j_call: TRBJ1-6; clone_size: .; v_call: TRBV5-1; d_call: TRBD1; cdr3_nt: TGCGCCAGCAGCGTCTTGGACAGGGCGGGTTCACCCCTCCACTTT; cdr3_aa: CASSVLDRAGSPLHF
j_call: TRBJ2-5; clone_size: .; v_call: TRBV9; d_call: .; cdr3_nt: TGTGCCAGCAGTCAAACAGGCAGCGTCCAAGAGACCCAGTACTTC; cdr3_aa: CASSQTGSVQETQYF
j_call: TRBJ1-2; clone_size: .; v_call: TRBV9; d_call: TRBD1; cdr3_nt: TGTGCCAGCAGCGTAGCCCCCCCAGGGGGCGCCGTCAACTATGGCTACACCTTC; cdr3_aa: CASSVAPPGGAVNYGYTF
j_call: TRBJ1-4; clone_size: .; v_call: TRBV6-1; d_call: TRBD1; cdr3_nt: TGTGCCAGCAACCGGGACAGTGATGAAAAACTGTTTTTT; cdr3_aa: CASNRDSDEKLFF